The next 27 T cell receptor beta chains were all read from a single sample in a study of T cells in Graves' hyperthyroidism and ophthalmopathy. Authors of the study amplified TCR beta CDR3 regions from RNA transcripts. TCR CDR3 underwent first-round RT-PCR with the HTBI primer set. TCRdb reprocessed the multiplex PCR reads via MiXCR and lists one record per CDR3 protein. The sample lists around 530,000 distinct CDR3 sequences, 17% seen once, with about 16% in the top ten. The sample comprised blood. The source of these receptors is a woman aged 18-30 years with Graves' ophthalmopathy.

This clonotype was counted at least ten times. The chain is built from TRBV28 and TRBJ1-2; TRBD1 aligns across 7 bases. The CDR3 has 14 residues. V lost 6 bases to trimming and J lost 2 bases; unmatched junction nucleotides: 6. Looked up from germline, CDR1 is MDHEN and CDR2 is SYDVKM. The CDR3: CASSSTGSNYGYTF. The CDR3 DNA follows: TGTGCCAGCAGCTCGACAGGGTCCAACTATGGCTACACCTTC.

As regards this clonotype: The junction shows a germline mismatch at one end, possibly a read error. The J gene is TRBJ1-5, the V gene TRBV28; possibly TRBD1 for D (5 bases). The CDR3 consists of 16 residues. Germline V gene sequence: CDR1 MDHEN, CDR2 SYDVKM. In nucleotides, the CDR3 is TGTGCCAGCAGTGTATGGGGCCCTTATAGCAATCAGCCCCAGCATTTT. Its protein product is CASSVWGPYSNQPQHF.

At least ten counts were recorded for this clonotype. The J gene is TRBJ1-2, the V gene TRBV28, with D uncertain. The CDR3 length is 15 residues. Trimming took 5 bases from V and 0 from J, leaving 13 bases between them. Germline CDR1 is MDHEN and CDR2 is SYDVKM. This chain's CDR3 is CASSLIVRSNYGYTF. The CDR3 DNA is TGTGCCAGCAGTCTGATAGTGCGCTCTAACTATGGCTACACCTTC.

Many counts were recorded for this clonotype. The chain combines TRBV11-3 with TRBJ1-1; D is undetermined. The CDR3 totals 12 residues. V lost 6 bases and J lost 4, with 9 bases in between. CDR1 is SGHNT and CDR2 is YENEEA in the germline V gene. The CDR3 DNA is TGTGCCAGCAGAGGGTTTGGCACTGAAGCTTTCTTT. Its translation is CASRGFGTEAFF.

This clonotype was observed many times. The chain joins TRBV6-1 to TRBJ2-7, with D possibly called TRBD1 or TRBD2 (5 bases each). The CDR3 covers 13 residues. Germline-derived CDR1 and CDR2 are MNHNS and SASEGT. Trimming shortened V by 5 bases and J by 3 bases, and 11 bases separated the two germline ends. The CDR3 is CASSSGTLYEQYF. In DNA, the CDR3 is TGTGCCAGCAGTTCGGGGACCCTCTACGAGCAGTACTTC.

J is TRBJ2-7 and V is TRBV4-3; D gene unclear. The CDR3 covers 14 residues. Trimming took 3 bases from V and 2 from J, leaving 11 bases between them. Germline V gene data show CDR1 as LGHNA and CDR2 as YSLEER. The CDR3: CASSQGPHTYEQYF. In DNA form, the CDR3 reads TGCGCCAGCAGCCAGGGCCCACACACCTACGAGCAGTACTTC.

The rearrangement joins TRBV7-9 to TRBJ2-2, with no clear D. Germline V gene lookup returns CDR1 SEHNR and CDR2 FQNEAQ (reference sequence). CDR3 length: 11 amino acids. The V gene lost 8 bases and the J gene lost 2 bases, with 3 bases spanning the gap. This chain's CDR3 is CASDNTGELFF. CDR3 in DNA: TGTGCCAGCGACAACACCGGGGAGCTGTTTTTT.

In its sample, this clonotype was seen many times. The chain has TRBV28 and TRBJ2-5, with 7 bases matching TRBD2. This CDR3 is 13 amino acids long. CDR1 and CDR2 from the germline V gene are MDHEN and SYDVKM. Trimming took 8 bases from V and 4 from J; bases not matched to a gene: 7. CDR3 region: CASQAGVRETQYF. The DNA of the CDR3 is TGTGCCAGCCAGGCGGGAGTGCGAGAGACCCAGTACTTC.

A few counts support this clonotype. The V gene is TRBV20-1, the J gene TRBJ1-4, with D perhaps TRBD1 (6 bases). V was clipped by 6 bases and J by 0 bases, with 17 bases between them. There are 16 residues in the CDR3. Per the germline V gene, CDR1 is DFQATT and CDR2 is SNEGSKA (reference sequence). CDR3: CSAIDRRPSTNEKLFF. The CDR3 nucleotides read TGCAGTGCAATAGACAGGAGACCCTCAACTAATGAAAAACTGTTTTTT.

The count of this clonotype is one. The V gene is TRBV11-2, the J gene TRBJ2-2, with D hard to call. V was trimmed by 5 bases and J by 4 bases, leaving 17 bases between them. The CDR3 extends over 16 amino acids. Germline values: CDR1 SGHAT, CDR2 FQNNGV. CDR3 in DNA: TGTGCCAGCAGCCCCAAATTTCCCACGGGCACCGGGGAGCTGTTTTTT. The encoded protein is CASSPKFPTGTGELFF.

Comments on this clonotype: A much larger clonotype is one base distant, so this may be a read error. The chain is built from TRBV5-1 and TRBJ2-7, with 12 nucleotides matching TRBD2. Germline loops: CDR1 SGHRS, CDR2 YFSETQ. This CDR3 comprises 16 residues. The CDR3 region has the DNA TGCGCCAGCAGCTTGGGACTAGCGGGGGTCGCCTACGATCAGTACTTC. Translating it yields CASSLGLAGVAYDQYF.

The gene calls are TRBV19 and TRBJ2-1; TRBD2 aligns across 13 bases. The CDR3 has 18 amino acids. J was trimmed by 1 base and V by 8 bases; bases with no gene match: 11. Germline lookup yields CDR1 LNHDA and CDR2 SQIVND (reference sequence). Here the CDR3 reads CASARTSGRFESYNEQFF. The CDR3 DNA sequence: TGTGCCAGTGCGCGGACTAGCGGGAGATTTGAATCCTACAATGAGCAGTTCTTC.

This clonotype has only a few counts. The chain has TRBV12-3 or TRBV12-4 and TRBJ1-2, with D unclear. The CDR3 has 13 amino acids. Trimming removed 7 bases at V and 6 bases at J, with 15 bases between. CDR3 sequence reads: CASIHGSLNGYTF. The CDR3 nucleotides are TGTGCCAGCATTCACGGGAGCCTCAATGGCTACACCTTC.

This clonotype was counted between two and nine times. Compared with germline, one end of the junction differs, possibly owing to a read error. This sequence joins TRBV2 and TRBJ2-2; the match to TRBD2 covers 12 bases. Germline CDR1 reads SNHLY; CDR2 reads FYNNEI. This CDR3 contains 15 residues. The DNA for the CDR3 is TGTGCCACCGTTACTAGCGGGAGGAACACCGGGGGGCTGTTTTTT. This codes for CATVTSGRNTGGLFF.

The rearrangement joins TRBV24-1 to TRBJ2-7; D gene uncertain. CDR1 and CDR2 from the germline V gene are KGHDR and SFDVKD. The CDR3 contains 14 residues. V shed 3 bases and J shed 5 bases, with 13 bases lying between them. CDR3 nucleotides: TGTGCCACCAGTGATCCCGACATTTCCAACGAGCAGTACTTC. Translated, it gives CATSDPDISNEQYF.

On this clonotype itself: An end of the junction differs from the germline gene, which may be a read error. The rearrangement joins TRBV13 to TRBJ2-1; the match to TRBD2 covers 7 bases. There are 15 residues in the CDR3. Per the germline V gene, CDR1 is PRHDT and CDR2 is FYEKMQ (reference sequence). CDR3 in DNA: TGTGCCAGCAGCACACCGGGACTAATATACAATGAGCGGTTCTTC. Its translation: CASSTPGLIYNERFF.

Ten or more counts support this clonotype. The chain has TRBV7-2 and TRBJ2-5; a possible D gene is TRBD1 (6 bases). The V and J ends lost 4 bases and 4 bases respectively, with 28 bases between them. This CDR3 has 19 residues. Looked up from germline, CDR1 is SGHTA and CDR2 is FQGNSA. In DNA form, the CDR3 reads TGTGCCAGCAGCTCGGGGTCCTCAGGGGCGCCTAGCCCAGGAGAGACCCAGTACTTC. Amino acids: CASSSGSSGAPSPGETQYF.

This clonotype has just a few counts. This may be a read error, as it is one base from a much larger clone. The CDR3 DNA follows: TGCAGTGCTAGAGTGCAGAGGCCTACTGAAGCTTTCTTT. Encoded protein: CSARVQRPTEAFF. V usage is TRBV20-1 and J usage is TRBJ1-1; no clear D. The germline CDR1 and CDR2 sequences are DFQATT and SNEGSKA (reference sequence). The V gene lost 1 base and the J gene lost 5 bases, with 11 bases spanning the gap. CDR3 length: 13 residues.

The sample holds many counts of this clonotype. The chain has TRBV28 and TRBJ2-3; 11 nucleotides agree with TRBD2. The CDR3 contains 17 residues. Per the germline V gene, CDR1 is MDHEN and CDR2 is SYDVKM. V lost 5 bases and J lost 5; bases outside the gene matches: 12. CDR3 sequence reads: CASSPYSGGGARDTQYF. In DNA, the CDR3 is TGTGCCAGCAGTCCATATAGCGGGGGGGGGGCCAGAGATACGCAGTATTTT.

This clonotype came up a few times. This rearrangement joins TRBV6-9 to TRBJ1-6; D perhaps matches TRBD1 (5 bases). Germline V CDR1 and CDR2: MNHGY, SVAAGI. This CDR3 is built from 15 residues. The V end was cut by 2 bases, the J end by 6 bases, with 11 bases between. The CDR3 sequence: CASSYTGTVNSPLHF. DNA of the CDR3: TGTGCCAGCAGTTATACCGGGACGGTTAATTCACCCCTCCACTTT.

In this sample, this clonotype turned up many times. The rearrangement uses TRBV30 and TRBJ1-3; possible D gene TRBD1, 6 bases. The CDR3 consists of 13 residues. The V gene's germline CDR1 is GTSNPN and CDR2 SVGIG (reference sequence). The V and J ends lost 3 bases and 8 bases respectively, with 14 bases between them. CDR3: CAWSGGAADTIYF. CDR3 bases: TGTGCCTGGAGCGGGGGGGCGGCGGACACCATATATTTT. Full variable domain (remainder filled in from reference TRBV30 and TRBJ1-3): SQTIHQWPATLVQPVGSPLSLECTVEGTSNPNLYWYRQAAGRGLQLLFYSVGIGQISSEVPQNLSASRPQDRQFILSSKKLLLSDSGFYLCAWSGGAADTIYFGEGSWLTVV.

The gene calls are TRBV28 and TRBJ1-2; 8 nucleotides line up with TRBD1. The V segment lost 6 bases and the J segment 1 base; nucleotides outside the gene matches: 7. The CDR3 contains 15 residues. Germline lookup yields CDR1 MDHEN and CDR2 SYDVKM. The CDR3 loop is CASRQGGEVNYGYTF. The CDR3 DNA follows: TGTGCCAGCAGACAGGGGGGGGAGGTTAACTATGGCTACACCTTC.

The J gene is TRBJ1-2, the V gene TRBV11-2; TRBD1 might be the D (6 bases). CDR1 and CDR2 (germline): SGHAT, FQNNGV. This CDR3 is built from 15 residues. V shed 1 base and J shed 4 bases, with 13 bases lying between them. In DNA form, the CDR3 reads TGTGCCAGCAGCTTAGTCGGGGGGCCTGGCTATGGCTACACCTTC. Its protein is CASSLVGGPGYGYTF. Filled out from reference TRBV11-2 and TRBJ1-2, the complete variable domain reads EAGVAQSPRYKIIEKRQSVAFWCNPISGHATLYWYQQILGQGPKLLIQFQNNGVVDDSQLPKDRFSAERLKGVDSTLKIQPAKLEDSAVYLCASSLVGGPGYGYTFGSGTRLTVV.

This clonotype appeared many times. V usage is TRBV7-3 and J usage is TRBJ1-1, with 9 bases fitting TRBD1. The CDR3 is 16 amino acids. Germline values: CDR1 SGHTA, CDR2 FQGTGA. V dropped 5 bases and J dropped 0; count of bases not matched to a gene: 7. The CDR3 protein is CASSLWTGALNTEAFF. The CDR3, as DNA: TGTGCCAGCAGCCTCTGGACAGGGGCTCTGAACACTGAAGCTTTCTTT.

This clonotype was seen ten or more times. This chain links TRBV6-1 with TRBJ2-7; D is perhaps TRBD1 or TRBD2 (6 bases each). With 3 bases removed from V and 2 bases from J, the gap between germline ends came to 14 bases. CDR3 length equals 15 residues. The germline gives CDR1 MNHNS, CDR2 SASEGT. The CDR3 reads CASSDEGGRTYEQYF. The DNA of the CDR3 is TGTGCCAGCAGTGACGAAGGGGGGCGAACCTACGAGCAGTACTTC.

This clonotype has ten or more counts. The chain uses TRBV5-1 and TRBJ2-3, with TRBD1 as a possible D gene (6 bases). Trimming removed 3 bases at V and 0 bases at J, with 20 bases between. Germline V gives CDR1 SGHRS, CDR2 YFSETQ. The CDR3 loop spans 18 amino acids. This CDR3 reads CASSWRPRWDNSTDTQYF. As DNA, the CDR3 is TGCGCCAGCAGCTGGAGGCCAAGATGGGACAATAGCACAGATACGCAGTATTTT.

The rearrangement joins TRBV4-3 to TRBJ2-7, with 8 bases lining up with TRBD2. Germline V gene data show CDR1 as LGHNA and CDR2 as YSLEER. This CDR3 is built from 15 residues. V lost 0 bases and J lost 2; bases outside the gene matches: 3. The CDR3 loop is CASSQDAGGPYEQYF. The CDR3 DNA is TGCGCCAGCAGCCAAGATGCGGGGGGCCCCTACGAGCAGTACTTC.